The next 21 T cell receptor beta chains were all read from a single sample in a study of blood T cell repertoires in COVID-19. The protocol was immunoSEQ multiplex PCR, while the TCRdb copy is restricted to in-frame clones and leaves out a portion. The sample yields 350,000 to 500,000 clones, around nine tenths seen once. The sample was PBMCs or T cells enriched from blood (not recorded which). The origin of the receptors is a woman under 30 who had been exposed to COVID-19.

The chain recombines TRBV3-1 (or the pseudogene TRBV3-2) with TRBJ1-4; no clear D gene. The CDR3 is made up of 13 amino acids. Germline lookup yields CDR1 LGHDT and CDR2 YNNKEL (reference sequence). V lost 1 base and J 6 bases, leaving 6 bases between the germline ends. The CDR3 spells CASSQVLDEKLFF. The CDR3 DNA reads as TGTGCCAGCAGCCAAGTCCTCGATGAAAAACTGTTTTTT.

V and J are TRBV6-4 and TRBJ2-1; perhaps TRBD2 as D (6 bases). Trimming took 5 bases from V and 7 from J, leaving 18 bases between them. The CDR3 has 15 residues. The germline CDR1 and CDR2 sequences are MRHNA and SNTAGT. The CDR3 loop is CASSLRWGGSNEQFF. The DNA of the CDR3 is TGTGCCAGCAGTTTACGCTGGGGAGGATCTAATGAGCAGTTCTTC.

The chain employs TRBV4-2 and TRBJ1-4; 8 nucleotides match TRBD1. The trim removed 3 bases at V and 6 bases at J, leaving 6 bases unmatched. From germline, CDR1 is LGHNA and CDR2 YNFKEQ. This CDR3 is built from 15 residues. The CDR3 DNA is TGTGCCAGCAGCCACGCGGACAGGGATTATGAAAAACTGTTTTTT. It is translated as CASSHADRDYEKLFF.

The sample holds a few counts of this clone. Other DNA variants within this sample encode the same CDR3. This chain connects TRBV12-3 or TRBV12-4 to TRBJ1-2; D is possibly TRBD1 (5 bases). The CDR3 has 12 residues. The ends were cut back, 6 bases at V and 2 bases at J, with 7 bases in the middle. The DNA of the CDR3 is TGTGCCAGCAGCCAGGGAAACTATGGCTACACCTTC. This codes for CASSQGNYGYTF.

The chain has TRBV18 and TRBJ1-5; 10 bases line up with TRBD1. The ends lost 3 bases at V and 5 bases at J; junction bases unmatched: 4. Germline V gives CDR1 KGHSH, CDR2 LQKENI. The CDR3 has 15 amino acids. The CDR3 coding sequence is TGTGCCAGCTCACCCCCCGGGACAGGGGATCAGCCCCAGCATTTT. Its translation: CASSPPGTGDQPQHF.

This chain links TRBV27 with TRBJ2-7, with TRBD1 matching 7 bases. In germline, CDR1 is MNHEY, CDR2 SMNVEV (reference sequence). J was trimmed by 1 base and V by 8 bases; bases with no gene match: 8. There are 14 residues in the CDR3. The CDR3: CASGQVSSSYEQYF. CDR3 DNA sequence: TGTGCCAGCGGACAGGTCTCATCATCCTACGAGCAGTACTTC.

The chain carries TRBV27 and TRBJ1-5; D possibly corresponds to TRBD1 (6 bases). Germline-derived CDR1 and CDR2 are MNHEY and SMNVEV (reference sequence). Between the trimmed V and J ends, which lost 2 bases and 9 bases, there was a span of 17 bases. The CDR3 runs 15 residues. CDR3 region: CASSLRTDLRGPQHF. In DNA form, the CDR3 reads TGTGCCAGCAGTTTAAGGACAGATCTCCGGGGGCCCCAGCATTTT.

This clone was recorded only once. The CDR3 nucleotides are TGTGCCAGCAGTTTATCGGGACAGGGGTCCTACGAGCAGTACTTC. Translation gives CASSLSGQGSYEQYF. This chain joins TRBV27 and TRBJ2-7, with 10 bases aligning to TRBD1. The junction had 0 bases not matched to a gene; V was cut back by 0 bases and J by 1 base. CDR3 length: 15 residues. The V gene's germline CDR1 is MNHEY and CDR2 SMNVEV (reference sequence).

This chain connects TRBV6-1 to TRBJ2-3; TRBD2 aligns across 13 bases. This CDR3 region has 17 residues. Trimming cost V 4 bases and J 3 bases; bases outside gene matches: 7. Looked up from germline, CDR1 is MNHNS and CDR2 is SASEGT. The DNA for the CDR3 is TGTGCCAGCAGTGGAGGACTAGCGGGAGTAAGAACAGATACGCAGTATTTT. This encodes CASSGGLAGVRTDTQYF.

The gene calls are TRBV28 and TRBJ1-6; D gene unclear. CDR1 and CDR2 (germline): MDHEN, SYDVKM. CDR3 length: 13 residues. The V end lost 6 bases, the J end lost 5 bases, and 8 bases lay between the germline ends. The CDR3 sequence: CASRQANNSPLHF. In DNA form, the CDR3 reads TGTGCCAGCAGGCAGGCTAATAATTCACCCCTCCACTTT.

The rearrangement uses TRBV25-1 and TRBJ1-1; unclear D gene. In germline, CDR1 is MGHDK, CDR2 SYGVNS. The CDR3 sequence is 12 residues long. The V end lost 5 bases, the J end lost 6 bases, and 10 bases lay between the germline ends. DNA for the CDR3: TGTGCCAGCAGTTCTATTTCCGCTGAAGCTTTCTTT. The encoded protein is CASSSISAEAFF.

This chain uses TRBV2 with TRBJ2-4, with D possibly being TRBD1 (6 bases). Germline loops: CDR1 SNHLY, CDR2 FYNNEI. CDR3 length equals 14 residues. V shed 6 bases and J shed 2 bases, with 11 bases lying between them. As DNA, the CDR3 is TGTGCCAGCAGGGACAGAATACCCAAAAACATTCAGTACTTC. It specifies CASRDRIPKNIQYF.

Concerning this clone itself: The same CDR3 can be traced to other DNA sequences in this sample. The CDR3 sequence is CASSPFTDTQYF. Written as DNA, the CDR3 is TGTGCCAGCAGCCCATTCACAGATACGCAGTATTTT. The chain is built from TRBV14 and TRBJ2-3; D gene unclear. Germline CDR1 SGHDN, CDR2 FVKESK. CDR3 length: 12 residues. The V end lost 4 bases, the J end lost 2 bases, and 4 bases lay between the germline ends.

This clone is a singleton in its sample. This chain connects TRBV5-1 to TRBJ2-7; 9 bases are a match to TRBD1. The CDR3 is 14 amino acids. Germline-derived CDR1 and CDR2 are SGHRS and YFSETQ. The V gene end was trimmed by 2 bases and the J gene end by 6 bases; junction bases not matched to a gene: 6. The CDR3 here is CASSFRGQGSEQYF. The CDR3 nucleotides read TGCGCCAGCAGCTTTAGGGGACAGGGCTCCGAGCAGTACTTC.

The gene calls are TRBV5-6 and TRBJ1-5, with D unclear. This CDR3 region has 13 residues. The germline gives CDR1 SGHDT, CDR2 YYEEEE. Trimming took 4 bases from V and 3 from J, leaving 8 bases between them. CDR3 sequence: CASSTGPNQPQHF. The CDR3 DNA reads as TGTGCCAGCAGCACTGGGCCCAATCAGCCCCAGCATTTT.

The V call is TRBV6-5, the J call TRBJ1-2, with D maybe TRBD1 (5 bases). V lost 7 bases to trimming and J lost 1 base, with 16 bases between them. The CDR3 is 15 residues long. Germline CDR1 is MNHEY and CDR2 is SVGAGI. The CDR3 is CASIGQNRFNYGYTF. DNA of the CDR3: TGTGCCAGCATTGGACAAAACAGGTTTAACTATGGCTACACCTTC.

The chain is built from TRBV3-1 (or the pseudogene TRBV3-2) and TRBJ1-5; D gene uncertain. CDR1 is LGHDT and CDR2 is YNNKEL in the germline V gene (reference sequence). The CDR3 is 13 amino acids. The V end was cut by 3 bases, the J end by 5 bases, with 8 bases between. CDR3: CASSHGGDQPQHF. Written as DNA, the CDR3 is TGTGCCAGCAGCCACGGCGGGGATCAGCCCCAGCATTTT.

V usage is TRBV2 and J usage is TRBJ1-1, with a weak D call TRBD1 (6 bases). The germline CDR1 and CDR2 sequences are SNHLY and FYNNEI. The CDR3 has 13 amino acids. With 5 bases removed from V and 2 bases from J, the gap between germline ends came to 9 bases. This chain's CDR3 is CASSRQDNTEAFF. The CDR3 coding sequence is TGTGCCAGCAGTCGACAGGATAACACTGAAGCTTTCTTT.

The V and J genes are TRBV6-5 and TRBJ1-4, with 7 bases matching TRBD1. The CDR3 consists of 12 residues. CDR1 and CDR2 (germline): MNHEY, SVGAGI. V shed 7 bases, J shed 8 bases, and the junction held 4 bases outside the gene matches. The DNA for the CDR3 is TGTGCCAGCATGACAGGGTGGGAAAAACTGTTTTTT. This translates into CASMTGWEKLFF.

The V gene is TRBV7-7, the J gene TRBJ2-1; 8 bases are a match to TRBD2. The CDR3 runs to 16 residues. V was pared by 5 bases and J by 5 bases, with 11 bases of the junction left unmatched. CDR1 and CDR2 (germline): SSHAT, FNYEAQ (reference sequence). CDR3 region: CASSPLGAGVDNEQFF. The CDR3 coding sequence is TGTGCCAGCAGCCCTCTTGGAGCGGGAGTGGACAATGAGCAGTTCTTC.

The chain has TRBV18 and TRBJ2-7, with TRBD1 matching 8 bases. The trim removed 6 bases at V and 6 bases at J, leaving 16 bases unmatched. The CDR3 consists of 16 residues. Germline V gene lookup returns CDR1 KGHSH and CDR2 LQKENI. The CDR3 here is CASSPTDRGDSREQYF. The CDR3 region has the DNA TGTGCCAGCTCGCCTACCGACAGGGGAGATTCACGCGAGCAGTACTTC.